These 23 T cell receptor beta chains were all obtained from the same sample, sequenced in a study of human CD8 memory T cell subsets. UMI-labeled 5' RACE yielded the TCR beta libraries. TCRdb reprocessed the 5' RACE reads, keeping one entry per CDR3 protein, no DNA. Listed are just under 7,500 distinct CDR3 sequences; approximately 22% falls within the top ten. The specimen sequenced was CD8+ T cells from PBMCs. The source is a human donor in good health.

The genes are TRBV12-3 or TRBV12-4 and TRBJ2-3; TCRdb returns TRBD1, unconfirmable since there is no DNA. CDR3 size: 15 residues. The CDR3 here is CASTHSLDRAYTQYF.

The chain combines TRBV28 with TRBJ1-5. The CDR3 extends over 15 amino acids. CDR1 and CDR2 from the germline V gene are MDHEN and SYDVKM. The CDR3 loop is CASSLRVGSVQPQHF.

CDR3 protein: CASSLAGDPSGETQYF. The chain recombines TRBV5-1 with TRBJ2-5; the TCRdb call, TRBD1, lacks DNA for checking. The CDR3 length is 16 residues. The germline V gene encodes CDR1 SGHRS and CDR2 YFSETQ.

The genes are TRBV7-9 and TRBJ1-1; the TCRdb D gene call, TRBD1, has no DNA to confirm it. Germline V gene sequence: CDR1 SEHNR, CDR2 FQNEAQ (reference sequence). The CDR3 spans 15 residues. The CDR3 spells CASSAPGGRDTEAFF.

The chain couples TRBV23-1 to TRBJ2-1; TCRdb reports TRBD1, a call that lacks DNA to check it against. TRBV23-1 is marked as an open reading frame, function uncertain. The CDR3 is 14 residues long. The chain's CDR3 is CASSPRQGFHEQFF.

The rearrangement joins TRBV25-1 to TRBJ2-3; TCRdb names TRBD2, which stays unverified in the absence of DNA. Germline CDR1 MGHDK, CDR2 SYGVNS. The CDR3 loop spans 14 amino acids. CDR3 sequence reads: CASSDRGEADTQYF.

This clonotype registers large by frequency. V usage is TRBV28 and J usage is TRBJ1-3; TCRdb names TRBD1, which stays unverified in the absence of DNA. Looked up from germline, CDR1 is MDHEN and CDR2 is SYDVKM. The CDR3 contains 16 residues. CDR3 sequence: CASSSNVLSSGNTIYF.

The gene calls are TRBV5-4 and TRBJ2-5. This CDR3 spans 15 amino acids. Per the germline V gene, CDR1 is SGHNT and CDR2 is YYREEE (reference sequence). The CDR3 here is CASSLELHNQETQYF.

Frequency places this clonotype as large (0.1 to 1%). This chain connects TRBV6-6 to TRBJ2-2; TCRdb indicates TRBD2, and absent DNA this call remains unverified. Looked up from germline, CDR1 is MNHNY and CDR2 is SVGAGI (reference sequence). This CDR3 is built from 12 residues. The CDR3 is CASSWTAGELFF.

The chain links TRBV12-3 or TRBV12-4 to TRBJ2-1; without DNA, the TCRdb call of TRBD1 cannot be checked. The CDR3 runs to 16 residues. The CDR3 protein is CASSLAVGVGPNEQFF.

Considering frequency, this clonotype is medium-sized. The rearrangement uses TRBV7-2 and TRBJ2-1. This CDR3 has 15 residues. Germline-derived CDR1 and CDR2 are SGHTA and FQGNSA. CDR3 residues: CASSPSDLSYNEQFF.

The genes are TRBV7-9 and TRBJ1-1. The germline V gene encodes CDR1 SEHNR and CDR2 FQNEAQ (reference sequence). The length of the CDR3 is 16 residues. Here the CDR3 reads CASSLGAYGIDTEAFF. Combining the CDR3 with reference TRBV7-9 and TRBJ1-1 gives the whole variable domain DTGVSQNPRHKITKRGQNVTFRCDPISEHNRLYWYRQTLGQGPEFLTYFQNEAQLEKSRLLSDRFSAERPKGSFSTLEIQRTEQGDSAMYLCASSLGAYGIDTEAFFGQGTRLTVV.

V is TRBV4-1 and J is TRBJ2-2. Germline V lookup: CDR1 MGHRA, CDR2 YSYEKL. CDR3 length equals 16 residues. The CDR3: CASSQGLWGNTGELFF.

This clonotype is deemed medium-sized by its frequency. This chain uses TRBV27 with TRBJ1-6; TCRdb's D call of TRBD1 is untestable without DNA. This CDR3 has 13 amino acids. Germline V gene lookup returns CDR1 MNHEY and CDR2 SMNVEV (reference sequence). The CDR3 loop reads CASSLNRGSPLHF.

The V call is TRBV9, the J call TRBJ2-7; absent DNA, TCRdb's TRBD1 call cannot be checked. The germline gives CDR1 SGDLS, CDR2 YYNGEE. This CDR3 contains 13 residues. The CDR3 region is CASEGDNSYEQYF.

The chain links TRBV4-3 to TRBJ2-5; TCRdb proposes TRBD2, but this gene call is untestable without DNA. Looked up from germline, CDR1 is LGHNA and CDR2 is YSLEER. This CDR3 has 16 residues. The CDR3 sequence: CASSQDLAGEVETQYF.

The chain uses TRBV20-1 and TRBJ2-2. Germline CDR1 reads DFQATT; CDR2 reads SNEGSKA (reference sequence). The CDR3 covers 15 residues. The CDR3 is CSARDGLADTGELFF.

The rearrangement links TRBV20-1 to TRBJ2-3. This CDR3 has 13 residues. Germline-derived CDR1 and CDR2 are DFQATT and SNEGSKA (reference sequence). The CDR3 loop reads CSWWGSSTDTQYF.

V usage is TRBV20-1 and J usage is TRBJ1-2; TCRdb selects TRBD1, and the lack of DNA leaves this call unchecked. The CDR3 extends over 13 amino acids. Germline CDR1 is DFQATT and CDR2 is SNEGSKA (reference sequence). CDR3: CSAREGQGDGYTF.

By frequency, this clonotype registers large. The chain uses TRBV15 and TRBJ2-7; as DNA is missing, the TRBD1 call by TCRdb cannot be tested. The germline gives CDR1 LNHNV, CDR2 YYDKDF (reference sequence). The CDR3 has 14 residues. The CDR3 reads CATSRGQGLDEQYF. Full variable domain (rest looked up from reference TRBV15 and TRBJ2-7): DAMVIQNPRYQVTQFGKPVTLSCSQTLNHNVMYWYQQKSSQAPKLLFHYYDKDFNNEADTPDNFQSRRPNTSFCFLDIRSPGLGDTAMYLCATSRGQGLDEQYFGPGTRLTVT.

The chain links TRBV14 to TRBJ1-1; TCRdb's D gene call, TRBD1, goes unchecked for lack of DNA. Germline CDR1 is SGHDN and CDR2 is FVKESK. The CDR3 spans 18 residues. The CDR3 loop is CASSQDLLGTGLNTEAFF.

This chain links TRBV19 with TRBJ1-1. The CDR3 consists of 14 residues. Germline V CDR1 and CDR2: LNHDA, SQIVND (reference sequence). The CDR3 sequence is CASSIAPGRTEAFF.

This clonotype is identified as large from frequency. J is TRBJ2-7 and V is TRBV5-5. There are 15 residues in the CDR3. Germline lookup yields CDR1 SGHKS and CDR2 YYEKEE (reference sequence). Here the CDR3 reads CASSLGYRGSYEQYF.